This T cell receptor (beta chain) was sequenced in a study of shared clonotypes between healthy human individuals. V lost 1 base to trimming and J lost 5 bases, with 13 bases between them. The CDR3 length is 14 residues. CDR1 is SGHDT, CDR2 YYEEEE, per germline. TCRdb keeps only in-frame clones here, not all; method: immunoSEQ multiplex PCR. In the table there are approximately 710,000 clones, 90% of which are singletons. The donors, healthy adults who were HIV-negative, had experienced no recent acute infections or vaccinations. The V and J genes are TRBV5-6 and TRBJ2-7; perhaps D is TRBD1 or TRBD2 (5 bases each). Sample: memory CD8+ T cells from PBMCs. Subset defined: CD45RO+ cells pooled with CCR7-negative TemRA cells. The source of this sequence is a man aged 18 to 29 in good health. Some clones in this sample may be carry-over from other donors' samples. The CDR3 coding sequence is TGTGCCAGCAGCTTGAGGGACGCGGCCGACGAGCAGTACTTC. Amino acids: CASSLRDAADEQYF.